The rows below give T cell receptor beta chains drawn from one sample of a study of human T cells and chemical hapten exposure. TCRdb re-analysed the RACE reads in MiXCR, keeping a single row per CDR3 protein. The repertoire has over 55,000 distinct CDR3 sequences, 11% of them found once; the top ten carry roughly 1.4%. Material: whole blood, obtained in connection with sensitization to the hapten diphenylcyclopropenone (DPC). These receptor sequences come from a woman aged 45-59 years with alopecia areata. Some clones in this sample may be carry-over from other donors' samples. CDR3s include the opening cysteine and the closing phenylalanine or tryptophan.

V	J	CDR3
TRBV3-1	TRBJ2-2	CASSLKGTGELFF
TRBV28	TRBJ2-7	CASIPPGQGAYEQYF
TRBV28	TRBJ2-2	CASKTPYSGELFF
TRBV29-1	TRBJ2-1	CSVDGLLNEQFF
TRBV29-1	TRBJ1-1	CSGRDRGRVTEAFF
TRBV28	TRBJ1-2	CASSLVQGSYTF
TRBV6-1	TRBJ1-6	CASREGQGESLHF
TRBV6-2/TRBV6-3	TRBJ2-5	CASSYSGLATETQYF
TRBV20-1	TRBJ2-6	CSARGADSSGANVLTF
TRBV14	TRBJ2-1	CASSLESLGRATYNEQFF